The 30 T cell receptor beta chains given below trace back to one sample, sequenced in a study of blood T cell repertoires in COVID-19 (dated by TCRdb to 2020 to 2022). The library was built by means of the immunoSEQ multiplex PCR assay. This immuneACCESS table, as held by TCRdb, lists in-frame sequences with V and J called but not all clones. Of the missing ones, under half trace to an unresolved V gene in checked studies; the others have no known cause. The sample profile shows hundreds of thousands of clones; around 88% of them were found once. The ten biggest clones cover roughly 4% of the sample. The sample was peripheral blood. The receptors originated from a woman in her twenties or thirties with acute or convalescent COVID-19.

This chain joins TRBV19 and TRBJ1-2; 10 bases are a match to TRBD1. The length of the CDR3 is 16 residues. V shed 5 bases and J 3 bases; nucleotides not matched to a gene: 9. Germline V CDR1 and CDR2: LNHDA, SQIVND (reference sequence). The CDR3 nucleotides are TGTGCCAGTAGTCCGCGGGACAGGGGCGTTTACTATGGCTACACCTTC. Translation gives CASSPRDRGVYYGYTF.

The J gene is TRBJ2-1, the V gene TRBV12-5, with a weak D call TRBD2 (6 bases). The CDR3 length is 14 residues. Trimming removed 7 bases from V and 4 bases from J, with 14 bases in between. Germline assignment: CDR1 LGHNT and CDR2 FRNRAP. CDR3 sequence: CASVLAGPYNEQFF. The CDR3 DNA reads TGTGCTAGTGTATTGGCGGGACCTTACAATGAGCAGTTCTTC.

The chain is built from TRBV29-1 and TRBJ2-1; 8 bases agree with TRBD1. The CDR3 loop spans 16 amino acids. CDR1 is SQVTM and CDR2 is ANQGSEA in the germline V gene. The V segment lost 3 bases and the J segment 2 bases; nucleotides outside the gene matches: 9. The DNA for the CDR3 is TGCAGCGTTGACTCAAATGGACAGGGCACCTACAATGAGCAGTTCTTC. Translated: CSVDSNGQGTYNEQFF.

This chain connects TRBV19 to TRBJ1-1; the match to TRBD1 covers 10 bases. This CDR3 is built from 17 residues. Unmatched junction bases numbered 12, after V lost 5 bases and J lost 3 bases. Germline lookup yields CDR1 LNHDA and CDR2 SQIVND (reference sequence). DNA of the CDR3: TGTGCCAGTAGTCAGGACAGGGGGTATGGCAGAGACACTGAAGCTTTCTTT. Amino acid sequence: CASSQDRGYGRDTEAFF.

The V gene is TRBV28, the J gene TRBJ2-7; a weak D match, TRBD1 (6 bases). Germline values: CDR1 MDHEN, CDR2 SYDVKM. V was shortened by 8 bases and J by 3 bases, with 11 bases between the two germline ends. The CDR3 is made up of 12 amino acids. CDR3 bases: TGTGCCAGCTCAAAGGACAGCTACGAGCAGTACTTC. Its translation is CASSKDSYEQYF.

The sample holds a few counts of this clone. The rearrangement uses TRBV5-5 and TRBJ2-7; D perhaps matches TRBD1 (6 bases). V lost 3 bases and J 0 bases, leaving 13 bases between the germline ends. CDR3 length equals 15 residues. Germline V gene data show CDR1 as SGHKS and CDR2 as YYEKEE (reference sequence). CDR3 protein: CASSSGHPISYEQYF. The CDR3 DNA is TGTGCCAGCAGCTCGGGACACCCCATCTCCTACGAGCAGTACTTC.

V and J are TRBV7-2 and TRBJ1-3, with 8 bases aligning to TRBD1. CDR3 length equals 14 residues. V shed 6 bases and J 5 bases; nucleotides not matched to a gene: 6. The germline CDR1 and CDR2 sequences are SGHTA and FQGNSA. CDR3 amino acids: CASSPGGERNTIYF. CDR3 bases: TGTGCCAGCAGTCCAGGGGGCGAGAGAAACACCATATATTTT.

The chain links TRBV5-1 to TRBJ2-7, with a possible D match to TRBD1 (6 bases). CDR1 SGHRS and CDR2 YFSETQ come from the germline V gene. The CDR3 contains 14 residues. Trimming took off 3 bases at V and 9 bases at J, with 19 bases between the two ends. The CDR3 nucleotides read TGCGCCAGCAGCTCCGAACAGGGCTTAGCCGGGCAGTACTTC. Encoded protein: CASSSEQGLAGQYF.

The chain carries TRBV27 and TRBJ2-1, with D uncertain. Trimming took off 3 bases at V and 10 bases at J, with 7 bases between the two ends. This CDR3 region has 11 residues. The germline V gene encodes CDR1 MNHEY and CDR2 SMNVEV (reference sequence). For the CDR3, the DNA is TGTGCCAGCAGTTTGGGCACCGAGCAGTTCTTC. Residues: CASSLGTEQFF.

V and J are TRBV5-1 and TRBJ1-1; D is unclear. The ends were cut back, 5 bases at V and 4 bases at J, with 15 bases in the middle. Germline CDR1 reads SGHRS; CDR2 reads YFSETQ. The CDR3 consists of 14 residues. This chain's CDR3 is CASSQIGRGTEAFF. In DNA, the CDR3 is TGCGCCAGCAGTCAGATTGGGAGAGGCACTGAAGCTTTCTTT.

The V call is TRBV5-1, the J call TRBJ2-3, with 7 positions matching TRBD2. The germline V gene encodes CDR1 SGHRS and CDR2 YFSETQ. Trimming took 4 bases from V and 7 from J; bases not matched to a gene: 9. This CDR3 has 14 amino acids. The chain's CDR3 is CASSQLGLDYTQYF. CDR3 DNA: TGCGCCAGCAGCCAATTAGGACTAGACTATACGCAGTATTTT.

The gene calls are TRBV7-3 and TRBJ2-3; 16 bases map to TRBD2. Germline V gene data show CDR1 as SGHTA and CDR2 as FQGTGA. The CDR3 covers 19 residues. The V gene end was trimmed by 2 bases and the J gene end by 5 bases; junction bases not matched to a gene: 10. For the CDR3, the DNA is TGTGCCAGCAGCTTAGGCCAGGGACTAGCGGGGGGGCGTGGAGATACGCAGTATTTT. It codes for CASSLGQGLAGGRGDTQYF. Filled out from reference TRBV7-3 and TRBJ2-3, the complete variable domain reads GAGVSQTPSNKVTEKGKYVELRCDPISGHTALYWYRQSLGQGPEFLIYFQGTGAADDSGLPNDRFFAVRPEGSVSTLKIQRTERGDSAVYLCASSLGQGLAGGRGDTQYFGPGTRLTVL.

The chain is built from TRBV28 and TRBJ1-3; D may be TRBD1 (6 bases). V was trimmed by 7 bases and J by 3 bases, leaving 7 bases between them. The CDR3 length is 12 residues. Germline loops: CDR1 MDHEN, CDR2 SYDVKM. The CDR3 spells CASNRVGNTIYF. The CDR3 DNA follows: TGTGCCAGCAACAGGGTTGGAAACACCATATATTTT.

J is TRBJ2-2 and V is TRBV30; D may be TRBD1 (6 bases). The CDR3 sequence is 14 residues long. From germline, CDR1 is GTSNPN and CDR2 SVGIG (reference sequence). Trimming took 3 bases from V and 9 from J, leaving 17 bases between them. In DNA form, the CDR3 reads TGTGCCTGGAGCGTCGACAGGTACTTGAGGGAGCTGTTTTTT. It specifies CAWSVDRYLRELFF.

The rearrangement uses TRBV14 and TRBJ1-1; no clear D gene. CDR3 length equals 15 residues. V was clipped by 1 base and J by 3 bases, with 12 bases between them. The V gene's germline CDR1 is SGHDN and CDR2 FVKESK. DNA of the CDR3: TGTGCCAGCAGCCAAGGTTTTCCGGGATACACTGAAGCTTTCTTT. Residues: CASSQGFPGYTEAFF.

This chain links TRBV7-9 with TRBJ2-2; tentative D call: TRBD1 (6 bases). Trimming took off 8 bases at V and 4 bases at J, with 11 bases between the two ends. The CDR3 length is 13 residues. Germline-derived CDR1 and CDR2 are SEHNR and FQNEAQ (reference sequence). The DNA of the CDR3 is TGTGCCAGCTGGGGGCGGCTCACCGGGGAGCTGTTTTTT. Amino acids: CASWGRLTGELFF.

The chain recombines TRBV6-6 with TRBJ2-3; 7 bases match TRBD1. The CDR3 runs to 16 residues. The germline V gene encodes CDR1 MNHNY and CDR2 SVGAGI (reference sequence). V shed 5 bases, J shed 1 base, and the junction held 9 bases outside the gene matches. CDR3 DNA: TGTGCCAGCAGTCGAGAAGGACAGGCCGGCACAGATACGCAGTATTTT. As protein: CASSREGQAGTDTQYF.

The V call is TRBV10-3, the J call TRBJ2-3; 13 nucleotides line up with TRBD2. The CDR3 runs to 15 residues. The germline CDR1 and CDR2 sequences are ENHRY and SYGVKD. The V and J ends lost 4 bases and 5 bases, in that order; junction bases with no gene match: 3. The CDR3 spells CAISGTSGGGDTQYF. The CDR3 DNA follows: TGTGCCATCAGTGGGACTAGCGGGGGAGGAGATACGCAGTATTTT.

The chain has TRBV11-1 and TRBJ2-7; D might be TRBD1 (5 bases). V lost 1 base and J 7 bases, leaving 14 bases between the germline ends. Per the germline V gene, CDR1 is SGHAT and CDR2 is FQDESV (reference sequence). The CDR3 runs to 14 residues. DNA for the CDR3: TGTGCCAGCAGCTTAGTTTCCAGGGCCTCTGAGCAGTACTTC. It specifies CASSLVSRASEQYF.

The CDR3 loop reads CASSHLILAPPYNEQFF. The DNA for the CDR3 is TGTGCCAGTAGTCACCTAATACTAGCACCCCCCTACAATGAGCAGTTCTTC. J is TRBJ2-1 and V is TRBV19; D possibly corresponds to TRBD2 (6 bases). The CDR3 contains 17 residues. Trimming left V 5 bases short and J 2 bases short, with 19 bases between. Germline CDR1 is LNHDA and CDR2 is SQIVND (reference sequence).

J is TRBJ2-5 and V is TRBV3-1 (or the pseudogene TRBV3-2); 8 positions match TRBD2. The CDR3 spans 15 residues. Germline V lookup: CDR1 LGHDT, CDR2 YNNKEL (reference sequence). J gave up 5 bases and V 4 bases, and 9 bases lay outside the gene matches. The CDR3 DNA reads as TGTGCCAGCAGCCCCTCGGGGGGGCGCGAGGAGACCCAGTACTTC. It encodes CASSPSGGREETQYF.

This CDR3 reads CASSLAYAGDSLISFSDTQYF. The CDR3 DNA is TGTGCCAGCAGCTTAGCGTACGCGGGGGACTCTCTCATTTCCTTCTCAGATACGCAGTATTTT. The chain uses TRBV7-2 and TRBJ2-3, with 7 bases aligning to TRBD2. The CDR3 spans 21 residues. Germline CDR1 is SGHTA and CDR2 is FQGNSA. Unmatched junction bases numbered 22, after V lost 0 bases and J lost 4 bases.

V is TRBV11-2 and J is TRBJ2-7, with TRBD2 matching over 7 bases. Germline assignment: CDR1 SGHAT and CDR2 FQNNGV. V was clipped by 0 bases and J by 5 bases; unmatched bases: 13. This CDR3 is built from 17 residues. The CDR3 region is CASSLDLWGRGGNEQYF. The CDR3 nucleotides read TGTGCCAGCAGCTTAGATCTATGGGGGAGGGGAGGAAACGAGCAGTACTTC.

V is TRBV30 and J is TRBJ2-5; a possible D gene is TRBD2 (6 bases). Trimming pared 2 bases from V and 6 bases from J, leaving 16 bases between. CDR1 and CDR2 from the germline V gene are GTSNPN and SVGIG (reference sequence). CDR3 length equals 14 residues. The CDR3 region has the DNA TGTGCCTGGAGTACGGCGGGGTTTGGTAAGACCCAGTACTTC. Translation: CAWSTAGFGKTQYF.

The CDR3, as DNA: TGTGCCAGCAGGACTCCGTGGGATGAGCAGTTCTTC. Its protein product is CASRTPWDEQFF. The rearrangement joins TRBV6-5 to TRBJ2-1; D is unresolved. This CDR3 comprises 12 residues. Germline V lookup: CDR1 MNHEY, CDR2 SVGAGI. V lost 6 bases, J lost 8 bases, and 11 bases lay in between.

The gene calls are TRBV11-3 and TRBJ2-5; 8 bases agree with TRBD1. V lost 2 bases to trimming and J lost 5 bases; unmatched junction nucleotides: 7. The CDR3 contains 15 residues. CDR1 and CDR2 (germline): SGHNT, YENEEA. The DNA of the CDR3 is TGTGCCAGCAGCTTAAGGCAGGGGGCTACGGAGACCCAGTACTTC. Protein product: CASSLRQGATETQYF.

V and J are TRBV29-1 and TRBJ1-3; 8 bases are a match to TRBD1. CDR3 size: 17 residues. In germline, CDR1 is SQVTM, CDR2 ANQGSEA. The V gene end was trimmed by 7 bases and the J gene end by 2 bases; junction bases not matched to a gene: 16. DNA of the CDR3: TGCAGCGCGGGGGGACAGGCGCCCGGTCGGGCTGGAAACACCATATATTTT. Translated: CSAGGQAPGRAGNTIYF.

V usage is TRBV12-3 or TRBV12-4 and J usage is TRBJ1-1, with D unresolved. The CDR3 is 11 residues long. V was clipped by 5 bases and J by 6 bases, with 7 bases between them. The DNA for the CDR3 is TGTGCCAGCAGTGGCGGCGCTGAAGCTTTCTTT. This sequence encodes CASSGGAEAFF.

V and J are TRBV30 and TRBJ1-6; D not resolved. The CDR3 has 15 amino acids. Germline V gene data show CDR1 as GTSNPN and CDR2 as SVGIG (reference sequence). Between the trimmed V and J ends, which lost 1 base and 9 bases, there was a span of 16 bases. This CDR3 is CAWSEEVGRVSPLHF. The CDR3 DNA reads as TGTGCCTGGAGTGAGGAGGTCGGGAGGGTTTCACCCCTCCACTTT.

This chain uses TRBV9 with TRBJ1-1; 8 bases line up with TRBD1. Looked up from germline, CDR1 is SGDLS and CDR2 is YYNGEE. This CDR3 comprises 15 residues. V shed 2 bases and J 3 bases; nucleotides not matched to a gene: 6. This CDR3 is CASSVSGTGDTEAFF. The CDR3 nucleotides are TGTGCCAGCAGCGTGTCCGGGACAGGAGACACTGAAGCTTTCTTT.